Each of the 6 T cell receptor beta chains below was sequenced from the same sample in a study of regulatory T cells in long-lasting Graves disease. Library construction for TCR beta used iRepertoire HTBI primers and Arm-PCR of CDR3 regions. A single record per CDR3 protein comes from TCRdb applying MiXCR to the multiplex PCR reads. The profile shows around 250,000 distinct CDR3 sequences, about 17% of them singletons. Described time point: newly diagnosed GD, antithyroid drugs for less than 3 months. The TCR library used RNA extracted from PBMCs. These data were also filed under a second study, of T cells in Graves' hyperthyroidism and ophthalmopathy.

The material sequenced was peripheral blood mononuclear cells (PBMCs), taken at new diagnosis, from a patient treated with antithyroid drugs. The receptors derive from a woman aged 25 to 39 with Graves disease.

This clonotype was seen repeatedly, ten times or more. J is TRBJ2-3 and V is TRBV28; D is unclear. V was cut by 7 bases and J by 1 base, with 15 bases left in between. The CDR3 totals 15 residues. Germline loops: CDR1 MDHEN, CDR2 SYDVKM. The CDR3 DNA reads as TGTGCCAGCACCCCTTTCGTCCAGGGCACAGATACGCAGTATTTT. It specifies CASTPFVQGTDTQYF.

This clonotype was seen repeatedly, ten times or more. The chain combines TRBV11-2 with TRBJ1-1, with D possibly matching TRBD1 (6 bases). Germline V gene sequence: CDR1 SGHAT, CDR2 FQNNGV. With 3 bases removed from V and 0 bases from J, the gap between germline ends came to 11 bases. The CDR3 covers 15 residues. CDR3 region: CASSFEGQLNTEAFF. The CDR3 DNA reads TGTGCCAGCAGCTTTGAAGGACAGCTGAACACTGAAGCTTTCTTT.

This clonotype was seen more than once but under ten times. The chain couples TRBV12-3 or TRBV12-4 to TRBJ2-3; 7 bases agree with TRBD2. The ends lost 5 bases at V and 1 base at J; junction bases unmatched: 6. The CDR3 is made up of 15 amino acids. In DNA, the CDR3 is TGTGCCAGCAGTGAGAGCGCGGGGGGCACAGATACGCAGTATTTT. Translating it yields CASSESAGGTDTQYF.

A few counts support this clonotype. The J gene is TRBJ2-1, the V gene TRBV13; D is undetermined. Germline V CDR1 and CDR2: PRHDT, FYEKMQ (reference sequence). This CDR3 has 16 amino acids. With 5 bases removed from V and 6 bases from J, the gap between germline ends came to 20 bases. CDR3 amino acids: CASSALPGLFINEQFF. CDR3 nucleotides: TGTGCCAGCAGCGCTCTACCGGGTCTATTTATCAATGAGCAGTTCTTC.

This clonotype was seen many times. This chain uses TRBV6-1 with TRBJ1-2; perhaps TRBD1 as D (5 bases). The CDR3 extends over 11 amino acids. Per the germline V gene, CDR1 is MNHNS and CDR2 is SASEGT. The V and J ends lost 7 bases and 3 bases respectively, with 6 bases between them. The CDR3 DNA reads TGTGCCAGCACGGGGGACTATGGCTACACCTTC. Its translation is CASTGDYGYTF.

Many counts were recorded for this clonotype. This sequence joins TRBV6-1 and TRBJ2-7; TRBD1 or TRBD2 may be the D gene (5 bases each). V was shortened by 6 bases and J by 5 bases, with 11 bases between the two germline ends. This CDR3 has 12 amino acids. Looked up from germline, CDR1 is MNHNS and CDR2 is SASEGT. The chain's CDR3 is CASSLQGHEQYF. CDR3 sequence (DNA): TGTGCCAGCAGCCTCCAGGGACACGAGCAGTACTTC.